One and the same sample provided the 21 T cell receptor beta chains below, sequenced in a study of T cells in Graves' hyperthyroidism and ophthalmopathy. The source material, RNA transcripts, was used to amplify TCR beta CDR3 regions. The TCR CDR3 was amplified in a first-round RT-PCR using the HTBI primer set. MiXCR, applied by TCRdb to the multiplex PCR reads, yields one record per CDR3 protein. The sample includes approximately 700,000 distinct CDR3 sequences, roughly 17% of them seen just once. The sequencing sample was made of blood. These receptors originate from a man younger than 35 with Graves' hyperthyroidism.

The rearrangement uses TRBV2 and TRBJ1-1, with D maybe TRBD1 (5 bases). There are 14 residues in the CDR3. Deletions cut 8 bases from V and 5 bases from J, with 18 bases between. Looked up from germline, CDR1 is SNHLY and CDR2 is FYNNEI. The DNA for the CDR3 is TGTGCCAGCCATAGGGCCCGGACAAGGACTGAAGCTTTCTTT. This codes for CASHRARTRTEAFF.

This clonotype was found many times. The chain links TRBV20-1 to TRBJ2-7; 7 nucleotides align to TRBD1. Per the germline V gene, CDR1 is DFQATT and CDR2 is SNEGSKA (reference sequence). CDR3 size: 12 residues. Trimming cost V 6 bases and J 3 bases; bases outside gene matches: 5. The CDR3 nucleotides read TGCAGTGCCCGACGACAGGGCTACGAGCAGTACTTC. It specifies CSARRQGYEQYF.

The chain combines TRBV18 with TRBJ2-3; 7 bases are a match to TRBD1. This CDR3 is 16 amino acids long. Germline CDR1 is KGHSH and CDR2 is LQKENI. V was clipped by 1 base and J by 5 bases; unmatched bases: 9. The CDR3 DNA reads as TGTGCCAGCTCACCACGAGTTTCAACAGGGGTAGATACGCAGTATTTT. Amino acid sequence: CASSPRVSTGVDTQYF.

The rearrangement links TRBV4-3 to TRBJ1-1; D is undetermined. The CDR3 sequence is 17 residues long. V was shortened by 5 bases and J by 1 base, with 20 bases between the two germline ends. Germline V gene lookup returns CDR1 LGHNA and CDR2 YSLEER. The DNA for the CDR3 is TGCGCCAGCAGCGCCGACCCCGTTGAGGGATCGAACACTGAAGCTTTCTTT. The encoded protein is CASSADPVEGSNTEAFF.

The chain combines TRBV11-1 with TRBJ2-1; D gene uncertain. Deletions cut 0 bases from V and 4 bases from J, with 10 bases between. This CDR3 comprises 15 residues. The V gene's germline CDR1 is SGHAT and CDR2 FQDESV (reference sequence). CDR3 loop: CASSLAQTSYNEQFF. The CDR3 nucleotides are TGTGCCAGCAGCTTAGCGCAGACCTCGTACAATGAGCAGTTCTTC.

This clonotype was counted many times. J is TRBJ2-2 and V is TRBV2; D perhaps matches TRBD2 (6 bases). This CDR3 has 14 amino acids. Deletions cut 6 bases from V and 4 bases from J, with 12 bases between. The germline V gene has CDR1 SNHLY and CDR2 FYNNEI. CDR3 nucleotide sequence: TGTGCCAGCAGAGCGGAGGGTGGCACCGGGGAGCTGTTTTTT. Encoded protein: CASRAEGGTGELFF. The full variable domain, its missing parts supplied by reference TRBV2 and TRBJ2-2, is EPEVTQTPSHQVTQMGQEVILRCVPISNHLYFYWYRQILGQKVEFLVSFYNNEISEKSEIFDDQFSVERPDGSNFTLKIRSTKLEDSAMYFCASRAEGGTGELFFGEGSRLTVL.

Of note for this clonotype: At one of its ends the junction is not consistent with the germline gene, which may arise from a read error. The V gene is TRBV18, the J gene TRBJ1-5; 9 nucleotides match TRBD1. This CDR3 has 16 residues. CDR1 is KGHSH, CDR2 LQKENI, per germline. The CDR3 spells CVSSPRTGASNQPQHF. The DNA of the CDR3 is TGTGTCAGCTCACCAAGGACAGGGGCGAGCAATCAGCCCCAGCATTTT.

This clonotype was seen at least ten times. The genes are TRBV7-8 and TRBJ2-3; D uncertain. The CDR3 consists of 17 residues. CDR1 and CDR2 (germline): SGHVS, FQNEAQ. With 1 base removed from V and 0 bases from J, the gap between germline ends came to 14 bases. CDR3 DNA sequence: TGTGCCAGCAGCTTAGGGCTGACTTTATATAGCACAGATACGCAGTATTTT. Amino acids: CASSLGLTLYSTDTQYF.

The chain is built from TRBV7-9 and TRBJ2-1; TRBD1 matches 8 bases. CDR1 and CDR2 (germline): SEHNR, FQNEAQ (reference sequence). V dropped 7 bases and J dropped 6; count of bases not matched to a gene: 14. The CDR3 length is 16 residues. For the CDR3, the DNA is TGTGCCAGCACTCCAACGGTGCTACAGGGGGGCAATGAGCAGTTCTTC. Protein: CASTPTVLQGGNEQFF. Complete variable domain (other parts from reference TRBV7-9 and TRBJ2-1): DTGVSQNPRHKITKRGQNVTFRCDPISEHNRLYWYRQTLGQGPEFLTYFQNEAQLEKSRLLSDRFSAERPKGSFSTLEIQRTEQGDSAMYLCASTPTVLQGGNEQFFGPGTRLTVL.

The chain uses TRBV6-2 or TRBV6-3 and TRBJ2-7; 7 nucleotides agree with TRBD2. J lost 5 bases, V lost 2 bases, and 6 bases had no gene match. CDR3 length equals 14 residues. Germline-derived CDR1 and CDR2 are MNHEY and SVGEGT. The chain's CDR3 is CASSYGGSRHEQYF. DNA of the CDR3: TGTGCCAGCAGTTACGGCGGGAGTCGGCACGAGCAGTACTTC.

The chain carries TRBV11-3 and TRBJ1-2, with 11 bases that match TRBD1. This CDR3 spans 16 amino acids. The germline gives CDR1 SGHNT, CDR2 YENEEA. Trimming at V came to 5 bases and at J to 8 bases, leaving 13 bases not matched to a gene. CDR3 region: CASSPPGQGAIGGYTF. The CDR3 DNA follows: TGTGCCAGCAGCCCACCCGGACAGGGGGCGATTGGGGGCTACACCTTC.

This clonotype was detected a few times. This chain uses TRBV5-1 with TRBJ2-7, with 7 nucleotides matching TRBD1. The CDR3 spans 13 residues. The V and J ends lost 4 bases and 5 bases, in that order; junction bases with no gene match: 6. Looked up from germline, CDR1 is SGHRS and CDR2 is YFSETQ. The CDR3 spells CASSPGQVNEQYF. The CDR3 region has the DNA TGCGCCAGCAGCCCCGGACAGGTTAACGAGCAGTACTTC.

Here the CDR3 DNA reads TGTGCCAGCAGCCCCCGACGGCAGGGGAAACAGTCCAAAAACATTCAGTACTTC. It codes for CASSPRRQGKQSKNIQYF. The rearrangement joins TRBV7-9 to TRBJ2-4, with D perhaps matching TRBD1 (6 bases). Germline-derived CDR1 and CDR2 are SEHNR and FQNEAQ (reference sequence). The CDR3 spans 18 residues. Trimming took off 5 bases at V and 2 bases at J, with 22 bases between the two ends.

This clonotype was detected only a few times. The chain joins TRBV5-1 to TRBJ1-1; D possibly corresponds to TRBD1 (6 bases). Trimming took 2 bases from V and 7 from J, leaving 15 bases between them. Germline V lookup: CDR1 SGHRS, CDR2 YFSETQ. CDR3 length: 14 residues. CDR3 region: CASSFNTGYIEAFF. CDR3 coding DNA: TGCGCCAGCAGCTTCAATACAGGGTACATTGAAGCTTTCTTT.

This clonotype was picked up a small number of times. The rearrangement links TRBV20-1 to TRBJ2-7; D is uncertain. Trimming took 0 bases from V and 7 from J, leaving 10 bases between them. Germline lookup yields CDR1 DFQATT and CDR2 SNEGSKA (reference sequence). This CDR3 contains 12 residues. CDR3 loop: CSARDLGFEQYF. CDR3 DNA sequence: TGCAGTGCTAGAGATCTCGGGTTTGAGCAGTACTTC.

The CDR3 DNA sequence: TGTGCCAGCAGCTTAGGGGCCGGGGGGGTCAATGAGCAGTTCTTC. It translates to CASSLGAGGVNEQFF. The genes are TRBV13 and TRBJ2-1; TRBD2 aligns across 8 bases. CDR3 length: 15 amino acids. Trimming removed 0 bases from V and 6 bases from J; junction bases left unmatched: 4. Germline V gives CDR1 PRHDT, CDR2 FYEKMQ (reference sequence). The full variable domain, in which reference TRBV13 and TRBJ2-1 provide the parts outside the CDR3, is AAGVIQSPRHLIKEKRETATLKCYPIPRHDTVYWYQQGPGQDPQFLISFYEKMQSDKGSIPDRFSAQQFSDYHSELNMSSLELGDSALYFCASSLGAGGVNEQFFGPGTRLTVL.

This clonotype has at least ten counts. The chain couples TRBV10-3 to TRBJ2-3, with 9 bases identical to TRBD2. Germline assignment: CDR1 ENHRY and CDR2 SYGVKD. Unmatched junction bases numbered 7, after V lost 4 bases and J lost 2 bases. This CDR3 region has 16 residues. Written as DNA, the CDR3 is TGTGCCATCAGTGCGGTAGCGGGAGTCCTCACAGATACGCAGTATTTT. It codes for CAISAVAGVLTDTQYF.

There are a few counts of this clonotype. This chain joins TRBV10-3 and TRBJ2-2, with D hard to call. CDR1 is ENHRY and CDR2 is SYGVKD in the germline V gene. This CDR3 comprises 14 residues. V lost 8 bases to trimming and J lost 0 bases, with 10 bases between them. CDR3 nucleotide sequence: TGTGCCATCCTTGGCGGACCGAACACCGGGGAGCTGTTTTTT. Residues: CAILGGPNTGELFF.

This clonotype has at least ten counts. The gene calls are TRBV6-1 and TRBJ1-1; TRBD1 matches 7 bases. Germline V gene lookup returns CDR1 MNHNS and CDR2 SASEGT. The CDR3 consists of 13 residues. V was clipped by 4 bases and J by 3 bases; unmatched bases: 2. Here the CDR3 reads CASSGGQYTEAFF. CDR3 in DNA: TGTGCCAGCAGTGGGGGACAGTACACTGAAGCTTTCTTT.

This clonotype was observed a few times. The genes are TRBV20-1 and TRBJ2-1; TRBD2 matches at 7 bases. The CDR3 has 15 amino acids. The trim removed 5 bases at V and 3 bases at J, leaving 10 bases unmatched. CDR1 and CDR2 from the germline V gene are DFQATT and SNEGSKA (reference sequence). CDR3 DNA: TGCAGTGCTGGACCTCCTAGCGGCTACTACAATGAGCAGTTCTTC. As protein: CSAGPPSGYYNEQFF.

The chain carries TRBV20-1 and TRBJ1-4; D is uncertain. This CDR3 is built from 15 residues. Germline lookup yields CDR1 DFQATT and CDR2 SNEGSKA (reference sequence). The V end was cut by 6 bases, the J end by 0 bases, with 14 bases between. The CDR3 region is CSAESVEPTNEKLFF. The CDR3 DNA reads as TGCAGTGCCGAATCGGTAGAACCAACTAATGAAAAACTGTTTTTT.